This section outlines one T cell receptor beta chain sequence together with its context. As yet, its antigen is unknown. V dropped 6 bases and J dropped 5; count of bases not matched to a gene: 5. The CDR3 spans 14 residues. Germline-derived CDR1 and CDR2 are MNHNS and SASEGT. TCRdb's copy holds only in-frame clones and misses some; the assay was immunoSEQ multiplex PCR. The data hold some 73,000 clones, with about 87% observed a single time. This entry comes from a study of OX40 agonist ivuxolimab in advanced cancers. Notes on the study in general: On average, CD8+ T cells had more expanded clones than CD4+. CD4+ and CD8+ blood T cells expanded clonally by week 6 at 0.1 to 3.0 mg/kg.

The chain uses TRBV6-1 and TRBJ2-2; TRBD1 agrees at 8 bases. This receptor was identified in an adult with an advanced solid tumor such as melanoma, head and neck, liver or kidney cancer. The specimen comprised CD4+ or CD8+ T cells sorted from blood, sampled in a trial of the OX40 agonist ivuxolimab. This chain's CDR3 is CASRVDRGTGELFF. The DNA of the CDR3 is TGTGCCAGCAGAGTCGACAGGGGAACCGGGGAGCTGTTTTTT.